This passage covers 29 T cell receptor beta chains from one sample sequenced in a study of T cells in Graves' hyperthyroidism and ophthalmopathy. Amplified TCR beta CDR3 regions derived from RNA transcripts. Researchers ran a first-round RT-PCR on the TCR CDR3 using the HTBI primer set. TCRdb fed the multiplex PCR reads into MiXCR, producing one record per CDR3 protein. The table records about 600,000 distinct CDR3 sequences, around 14% of them present only once. The specimen was blood. These TCRs come from a woman aged 18-30 years with Graves' ophthalmopathy.

J is TRBJ2-1 and V is TRBV7-2; maybe TRBD2 (7 bases). CDR1 is SGHTA and CDR2 is FQGNSA in the germline V gene. This CDR3 is 16 amino acids long. V was trimmed by 5 bases and J by 0 bases, leaving 14 bases between them. Written as DNA, the CDR3 is TGTGCCAGCAGCAGGGGGGGGGGGAGCTCCTACAATGAGCAGTTCTTC. This encodes CASSRGGGSSYNEQFF. Complete variable domain (other parts from reference TRBV7-2 and TRBJ2-1): GAGVSQSPSNKVTEKGKDVELRCDPISGHTALYWYRQSLGQGLEFLIYFQGNSAPDKSGLPSDRFSAERTGGSVSTLTIQRTQQEDSAVYLCASSRGGGSSYNEQFFGPGTRLTVL.

This clonotype was counted ten times or more. The rearrangement uses TRBV7-4 and TRBJ2-7, with TRBD2 matching 13 bases. J gave up 3 bases and V 11 bases, and 7 bases lay outside the gene matches. This CDR3 contains 14 residues. Germline CDR1 is SGHVT and CDR2 is SQSDAQ. This CDR3 is CASPTSGRDYEQYF. The CDR3 region has the DNA TGTGCCTCCCCAACTAGCGGGAGGGACTACGAGCAGTACTTC.

This clonotype was counted at least ten times. DNA for the CDR3: TGTGCCACCAACGGACCAAACACAGATACGCAGTATTTT. The encoded protein is CATNGPNTDTQYF. V and J are TRBV24-1 and TRBJ2-3; D is ambiguous. V lost 8 bases to trimming and J lost 2 bases, with 10 bases between them. Germline V gene sequence: CDR1 KGHDR, CDR2 SFDVKD. The CDR3 has 13 amino acids.

This clonotype was seen many times. The CDR3 nucleotides are TGTGCCACCAGCAGAGGTGGGCGGGAGACCTCCTACAATGAGCAGTTCTTC. Translation gives CATSRGGRETSYNEQFF. The J gene is TRBJ2-1, the V gene TRBV15; 7 nucleotides agree with TRBD2. Unmatched junction bases numbered 6, after V lost 1 base and J lost 0 bases. CDR3 length: 17 residues. Per the germline V gene, CDR1 is LNHNV and CDR2 is YYDKDF (reference sequence).

This clonotype occurred many times. This chain connects TRBV28 to TRBJ2-3, with 8 bases that match TRBD2. The CDR3 sequence is 15 residues long. With V trimmed by 6 bases and J by 5 bases, 10 bases remained unmatched. Germline V CDR1 and CDR2: MDHEN, SYDVKM. The CDR3 DNA reads as TGTGCCAGCAGCTCTAGCGGGTTGTCGCGAGATACGCAGTATTTT. Protein: CASSSSGLSRDTQYF.

This clonotype was recorded many times. The chain has TRBV11-2 and TRBJ2-4, with 9 positions matching TRBD2. The CDR3 is 14 residues long. CDR1 and CDR2 (germline): SGHAT, FQNNGV. J was trimmed by 6 bases and V by 0 bases; bases with no gene match: 0. CDR3 nucleotide sequence: TGTGCCAGCAGCTTAGAACTAGCGGGAAACATTCAGTACTTC. As protein: CASSLELAGNIQYF.

This clonotype was picked up a small number of times. The V gene is TRBV3-1, the J gene TRBJ1-6; D remains unclear. Trimming took 2 bases from V and 12 from J, leaving 8 bases between them. Germline-derived CDR1 and CDR2 are LGHDT and YNNKEL (reference sequence). The length of the CDR3 is 12 residues. The CDR3 sequence: CASSQFAGPLHF. The CDR3 nucleotides are TGTGCCAGCAGCCAATTCGCCGGACCCCTCCACTTT.

About this clonotype: This sequence may be a read error, since a much larger clone differs from it by one base. The conserved phenylalanine or tryptophan is not found at the CDR3 terminus, so this likely reflects a read error. V usage is TRBV10-3 and J usage is TRBJ1-5; no clear D gene. Germline V lookup: CDR1 ENHRY, CDR2 SYGVKD. CDR3 size: 13 residues. Trimming pared 4 bases from V and 0 bases from J, leaving 4 bases between. In nucleotides, the CDR3 is TGTGCCATCAGTGGGGATAGCAATCAGCCCCAGCATCTT. Amino acid sequence: CAISGDSNQPQHL.

The chain links TRBV10-2 to TRBJ2-1, with D maybe TRBD1 (6 bases). With 4 bases removed from V and 3 bases from J, the gap between germline ends came to 10 bases. The CDR3 contains 14 residues. Germline CDR1 WSHSY, CDR2 SAAADI. CDR3 amino acids: CASSGTDFYNEQFF. CDR3 nucleotides: TGCGCCAGCAGTGGGACAGACTTCTACAATGAGCAGTTCTTC.

At least ten counts were recorded for this clonotype. The chain links TRBV10-3 to TRBJ2-3, with 7 nucleotides matching TRBD2. The CDR3 has 13 residues. V lost 5 bases to trimming and J lost 4 bases; unmatched junction nucleotides: 3. In germline, CDR1 is ENHRY, CDR2 SYGVKD. CDR3 nucleotide sequence: TGTGCCATCAGTCGGGGGGTCGCAGATACGCAGTATTTT. Its protein product is CAISRGVADTQYF.

This clonotype appeared many times. V gene TRBV20-1 combines with J gene TRBJ2-5; 7 nucleotides match TRBD1. This CDR3 has 14 residues. The germline V gene has CDR1 DFQATT and CDR2 SNEGSKA (reference sequence). V trimming: 1 base; J trimming: 3 bases; junction bases outside the gene matches: 5. In DNA, the CDR3 is TGCAGTGCTAGAGGGACCGGGACAGAAGAGACCCAGTACTTC. Protein: CSARGTGTEETQYF.

V is TRBV4-3 and J is TRBJ2-1; weak D call: TRBD1 (6 bases). CDR3 size: 16 residues. V was pared by 0 bases and J by 2 bases, with 11 bases between. Germline CDR1 LGHNA, CDR2 YSLEER. In DNA, the CDR3 is TGCGCCAGCAGCCAAGAGATGTGGACAGCCTACAATGAGCAGTTCTTC. This codes for CASSQEMWTAYNEQFF.

This clonotype has ten or more counts. The CDR3 reads CASSHDAGGENGYTF. The DNA of the CDR3 is TGTGCCAGCAGTCATGATGCAGGGGGAGAGAATGGCTACACCTTC. This chain links TRBV6-1 with TRBJ1-2; the match to TRBD1 covers 7 bases. This CDR3 has 15 residues. Germline CDR1 and CDR2: MNHNS and SASEGT. The J segment lost 6 bases and the V segment lost 5 bases, leaving 12 bases of the junction unmatched.

This chain connects TRBV7-9 to TRBJ1-5; tentative D call: TRBD1 (6 bases). V dropped 0 bases and J dropped 4 bases, with 13 bases sitting between them. The CDR3 covers 16 residues. Per the germline V gene, CDR1 is SEHNR and CDR2 is FQNEAQ (reference sequence). The CDR3, as DNA: TGTGCCAGCAGCTTAGCCCAGGGGATTACGAATCAGCCCCAGCATTTT. This gives the protein CASSLAQGITNQPQHF.

This clonotype showed up just a few times. The chain is built from TRBV4-3 and TRBJ1-1, with 10 bases identical to TRBD1. The CDR3 length is 21 residues. J gave up 0 bases and V 2 bases, and 18 bases lay outside the gene matches. The germline CDR1 and CDR2 sequences are LGHNA and YSLEER. The CDR3 loop reads CASSQLGTGVQFRRMNTEAFF. As DNA, the CDR3 is TGCGCCAGCAGCCAACTAGGGACAGGGGTCCAGTTCAGAAGGATGAACACTGAAGCTTTCTTT.

The chain uses TRBV19 and TRBJ2-2, with D perhaps matching TRBD2 (5 bases). This CDR3 has 15 amino acids. V was cut by 5 bases and J by 2 bases, with 12 bases left in between. Looked up from germline, CDR1 is LNHDA and CDR2 is SQIVND (reference sequence). DNA for the CDR3: TGTGCCAGTAGTGCCGGGAACGCCAACACCGGGGAGCTGTTTTTT. Residues: CASSAGNANTGELFF.

This clonotype occurred a few times. This may be a read error, as it is one base from a much larger clone. This sequence joins TRBV12-5 and TRBJ2-1; tentative D call: TRBD1 (6 bases). Trimming shortened V by 2 bases and J by 9 bases, and 14 bases separated the two germline ends. The CDR3 spans 14 residues. CDR1 is LGHNT and CDR2 is FRNRAP in the germline V gene. The chain's CDR3 is CASGLTQRGSEQFF. In nucleotides, the CDR3 is TGTGCTAGTGGTTTGACACAAAGGGGGAGTGAGCAGTTCTTC.

This clonotype was picked up many times. CDR3 region: CASSLSVGYGYTF. CDR3 nucleotides: TGTGCCAGCAGTTTATCGGTTGGCTATGGCTACACCTTC. V usage is TRBV27 and J usage is TRBJ1-2; D remains ambiguous. The CDR3 runs to 13 residues. The germline V and J ends were trimmed by 0 bases and 4 bases, with 6 bases remaining between them. Germline V gene lookup returns CDR1 MNHEY and CDR2 SMNVEV (reference sequence).

This clonotype occurred many times. The chain joins TRBV12-3 or TRBV12-4 to TRBJ1-2, with D perhaps TRBD1 (6 bases). V lost 6 bases, J lost 4 bases, and 12 bases lay in between. The CDR3 is made up of 13 amino acids. CDR3 protein: CASSNRVVYGYTF. The CDR3 DNA reads TGTGCCAGCAGCAACAGGGTCGTCTATGGCTACACCTTC.

This clonotype has only a few counts. The chain couples TRBV27 to TRBJ2-7; 10 nucleotides agree with TRBD2. CDR3 size: 14 residues. Trimming took 3 bases from V and 3 from J; bases not matched to a gene: 2. Germline V lookup: CDR1 MNHEY, CDR2 SMNVEV (reference sequence). The CDR3 here is CASSFVAGGYEQYF. The CDR3 region has the DNA TGTGCCAGCAGTTTCGTAGCGGGAGGCTACGAGCAGTACTTC.

This clonotype was detected many times. An end of the junction differs from the germline gene, which may be a read error. CDR3 nucleotide sequence: TGTGCTAGCAGCCCTACGACTAGCGGGGCTTACAATGAGCAGTTCTTC. It is translated as CASSPTTSGAYNEQFF. V usage is TRBV7-7 and J usage is TRBJ2-1; 11 nucleotides match TRBD2. CDR3 length: 16 amino acids. Germline-derived CDR1 and CDR2 are SSHAT and FNYEAQ (reference sequence).

This clonotype showed up many times. This chain joins TRBV5-6 and TRBJ2-3; either TRBD1 or TRBD2 may supply D (5 bases each). The CDR3 extends over 12 amino acids. Trimming took 4 bases from V and 7 from J, leaving 10 bases between them. Germline lookup yields CDR1 SGHDT and CDR2 YYEEEE. DNA of the CDR3: TGTGCCAGCAGCCGGGACGTGAATACGCAGTATTTT. This codes for CASSRDVNTQYF. The variable domain in full, with the rest retrieved from reference TRBV5-6 and TRBJ2-3, is DAGVTQSPTHLIKTRGQQVTLRCSPKSGHDTVSWYQQALGQGPQFIFQYYEEEERQRGNFPDRFSGHQFPNYSSELNVNALLLGDSALYLCASSRDVNTQYFGPGTRLTVL.

This clonotype was seen ten or more times. J is TRBJ2-6 and V is TRBV7-9; D is unresolved. The V and J ends lost 3 bases and 0 bases respectively, with 3 bases between them. Germline CDR1 is SEHNR and CDR2 is FQNEAQ (reference sequence). This CDR3 region has 14 residues. The CDR3 spells CASSFGSGANVLTF. The CDR3 DNA reads TGTGCCAGCAGCTTCGGCTCTGGGGCCAACGTCCTGACTTTC.

V is TRBV19 and J is TRBJ1-5; D is possibly TRBD1 (6 bases). V lost 8 bases to trimming and J lost 0 bases, with 17 bases between them. This CDR3 region has 16 residues. Germline lookup yields CDR1 LNHDA and CDR2 SQIVND (reference sequence). CDR3 in amino acids: CASRFTGQYSNQPQHF. In DNA, the CDR3 is TGTGCCAGTCGCTTCACTGGACAGTATAGCAATCAGCCCCAGCATTTT.

Many counts were recorded for this clonotype. The chain joins TRBV12-3 or TRBV12-4 to TRBJ2-5; TRBD1 is a possible D gene (6 bases). Deletions cut 1 base from V and 5 bases from J, with 17 bases between. This CDR3 has 16 residues. The CDR3 here is CASSLDTGTTGETQYF. CDR3 bases: TGTGCCAGCAGTTTAGACACAGGGACGACCGGTGAGACCCAGTACTTC.

At least ten counts were recorded for this clonotype. The chain couples TRBV28 to TRBJ2-4; D remains unclear. CDR1 is MDHEN and CDR2 is SYDVKM in the germline V gene. The CDR3 extends over 15 amino acids. V dropped 5 bases and J dropped 0 bases, with 11 bases sitting between them. The CDR3 nucleotides are TGTGCCAGCAGTGCCGACGGGTCAGCCAAAAACATTCAGTACTTC. This translates into CASSADGSAKNIQYF.

The V gene is TRBV6-1, the J gene TRBJ2-7; 9 nucleotides align to TRBD1. The CDR3 has 15 amino acids. The trim removed 6 bases at V and 4 bases at J, leaving 10 bases unmatched. Germline loops: CDR1 MNHNS, CDR2 SASEGT. The CDR3 loop is CASSRTYRGLYEQYF. Here the CDR3 DNA reads TGTGCCAGCAGCCGGACTTACAGGGGGCTGTACGAGCAGTACTTC.

Ten or more counts support this clonotype. CDR3 residues: CASSRLTVAEQFF. The CDR3 region has the DNA TGTGCCAGCAGCCGGCTGACAGTGGCTGAGCAGTTCTTC. J is TRBJ2-1 and V is TRBV7-2; D might be TRBD1 (5 bases). V was shortened by 5 bases and J by 9 bases, with 14 bases between the two germline ends. The CDR3 runs to 13 residues. Germline V gene data show CDR1 as SGHTA and CDR2 as FQGNSA.

This clonotype was seen ten or more times. In DNA form, the CDR3 reads TGTGCCAGCAGTTTAGGGACAGGAGCGACCTACGAGCAGTACTTC. Translating it yields CASSLGTGATYEQYF. The chain carries TRBV12-3 or TRBV12-4 and TRBJ2-7; 7 bases align to TRBD1. With 1 base clipped from V and 2 bases from J, the junction kept 5 bases outside the gene matches. The CDR3 is 15 amino acids.